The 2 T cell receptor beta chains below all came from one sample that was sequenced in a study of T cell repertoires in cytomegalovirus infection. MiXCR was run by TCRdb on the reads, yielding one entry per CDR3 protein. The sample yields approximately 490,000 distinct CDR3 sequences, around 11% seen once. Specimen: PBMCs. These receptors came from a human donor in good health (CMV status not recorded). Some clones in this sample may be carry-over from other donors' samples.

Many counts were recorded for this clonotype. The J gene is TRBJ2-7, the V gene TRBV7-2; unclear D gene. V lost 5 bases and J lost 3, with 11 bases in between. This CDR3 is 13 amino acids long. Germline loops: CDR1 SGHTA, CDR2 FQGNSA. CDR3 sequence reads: CASSAPALYEQYF. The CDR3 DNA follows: TGTGCCAGCAGCGCCCCGGCCCTCTACGAGCAGTACTTC.

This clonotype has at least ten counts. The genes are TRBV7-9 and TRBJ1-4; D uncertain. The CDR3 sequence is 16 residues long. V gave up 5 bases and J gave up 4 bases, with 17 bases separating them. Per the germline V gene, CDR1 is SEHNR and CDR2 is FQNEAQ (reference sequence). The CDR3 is CASSPSDRSLNEKLFF. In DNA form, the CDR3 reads TGTGCCAGCAGCCCCTCCGATAGAAGTCTTAATGAAAAACTGTTTTTT.